This TCR beta chain derives from a study of blood T cell repertoires in COVID-19. Study summary: The analysed material was cDNA or gDNA that came from T cells, B-cell-depleted T cells, or PBMCs.

Original handling: Nucleated cell number was recorded as an estimate derived from reference gene primer amplification. The assay was immunoSEQ multiplex PCR, and TCRdb's table has in-frame clones only and misses some. V and J calls and clone size are as listed in that table; D and trimming were resolved from the DNA. The sample has over 450,000 clones; roughly 89% are singletons. J was trimmed by 6 bases and V by 1 base; bases with no gene match: 9. From germline, CDR1 is MNHNS and CDR2 SASEGT. This CDR3 has 15 amino acids. This rearrangement joins TRBV6-1 to TRBJ2-7, with 7 bases identical to TRBD2. This TCR derives from a young man with COVID-19, enrolled during active disease. Sequenced sample: peripheral blood. CDR3 DNA: TGTGCCAGCAGTGAAGGAGGGGCGGGAGACCTCGAGCAGTACTTC. It is translated as CASSEGGAGDLEQYF.